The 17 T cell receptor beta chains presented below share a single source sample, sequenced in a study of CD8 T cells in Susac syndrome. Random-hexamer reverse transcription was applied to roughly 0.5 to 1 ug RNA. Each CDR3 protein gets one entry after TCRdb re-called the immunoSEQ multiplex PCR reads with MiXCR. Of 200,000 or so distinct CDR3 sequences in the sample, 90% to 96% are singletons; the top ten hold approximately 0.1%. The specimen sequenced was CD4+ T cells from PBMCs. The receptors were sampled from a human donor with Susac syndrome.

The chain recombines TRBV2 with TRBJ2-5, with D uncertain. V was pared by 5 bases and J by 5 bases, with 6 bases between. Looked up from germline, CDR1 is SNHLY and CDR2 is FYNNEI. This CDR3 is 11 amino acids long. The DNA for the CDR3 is TGTGCCAGCAGTACCGGCGAGACCCAGTACTTC. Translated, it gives CASSTGETQYF.

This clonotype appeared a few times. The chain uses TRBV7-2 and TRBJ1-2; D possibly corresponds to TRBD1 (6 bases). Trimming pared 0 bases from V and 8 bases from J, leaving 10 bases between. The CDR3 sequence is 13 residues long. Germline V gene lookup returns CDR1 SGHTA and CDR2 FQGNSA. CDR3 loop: CASSLAAGVGYTF. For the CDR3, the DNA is TGTGCCAGCAGCTTAGCTGCAGGGGTAGGCTACACCTTC.

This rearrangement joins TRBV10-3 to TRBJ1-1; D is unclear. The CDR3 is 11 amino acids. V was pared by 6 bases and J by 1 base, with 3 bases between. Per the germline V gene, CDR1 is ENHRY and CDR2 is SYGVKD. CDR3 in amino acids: CAIRENTEAFF. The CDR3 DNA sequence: TGTGCCATCAGGGAGAACACTGAAGCTTTCTTT.

The CDR3 sequence is CASIDRGPYSNQPQHF. CDR3 DNA sequence: TGTGCCAGCATAGACAGGGGTCCTTATAGCAATCAGCCCCAGCATTTT. V is TRBV19 and J is TRBJ1-5; 8 nucleotides match TRBD1. V gave up 9 bases and J gave up 0 bases; unmatched junction bases: 10. The germline V gene has CDR1 LNHDA and CDR2 SQIVND (reference sequence). The CDR3 has 16 amino acids.

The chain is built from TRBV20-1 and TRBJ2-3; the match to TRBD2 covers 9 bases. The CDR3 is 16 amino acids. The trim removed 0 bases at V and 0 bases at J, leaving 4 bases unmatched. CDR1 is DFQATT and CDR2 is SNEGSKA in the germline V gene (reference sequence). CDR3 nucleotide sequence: TGCAGTGCTAGAGATCGACTAGCGGATAGCACAGATACGCAGTATTTT. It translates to CSARDRLADSTDTQYF.

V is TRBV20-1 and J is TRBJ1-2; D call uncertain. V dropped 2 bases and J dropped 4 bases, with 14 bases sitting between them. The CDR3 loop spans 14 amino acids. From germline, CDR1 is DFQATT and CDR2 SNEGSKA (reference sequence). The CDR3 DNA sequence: TGCAGTGCTAGACTTGCCGCCGCTTTCTATGGCTACACCTTC. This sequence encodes CSARLAAAFYGYTF.

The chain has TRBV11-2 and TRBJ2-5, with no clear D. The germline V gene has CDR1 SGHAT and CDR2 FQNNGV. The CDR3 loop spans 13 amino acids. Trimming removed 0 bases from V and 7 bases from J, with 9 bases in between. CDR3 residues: CASSLDSLGTQYF. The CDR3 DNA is TGTGCCAGCAGCTTAGACTCGCTCGGGACCCAGTACTTC. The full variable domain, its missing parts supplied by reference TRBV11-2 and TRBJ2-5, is EAGVAQSPRYKIIEKRQSVAFWCNPISGHATLYWYQQILGQGPKLLIQFQNNGVVDDSQLPKDRFSAERLKGVDSTLKIQPAKLEDSAVYLCASSLDSLGTQYFGPGTRLLVL.

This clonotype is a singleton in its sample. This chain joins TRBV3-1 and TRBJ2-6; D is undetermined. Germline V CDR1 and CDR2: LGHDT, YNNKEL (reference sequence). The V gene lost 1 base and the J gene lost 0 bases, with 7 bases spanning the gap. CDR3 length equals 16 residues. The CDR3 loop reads CASSQGPNSGANVLTF. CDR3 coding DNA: TGTGCCAGCAGCCAAGGACCGAACTCTGGGGCCAACGTCCTGACTTTC.

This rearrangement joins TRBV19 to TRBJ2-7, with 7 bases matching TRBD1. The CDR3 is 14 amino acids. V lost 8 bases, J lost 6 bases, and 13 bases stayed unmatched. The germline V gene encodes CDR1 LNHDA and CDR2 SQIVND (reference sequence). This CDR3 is CASGERGRPGEQYF. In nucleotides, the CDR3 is TGTGCCAGTGGCGAGAGGGGGCGACCAGGCGAGCAGTACTTC.

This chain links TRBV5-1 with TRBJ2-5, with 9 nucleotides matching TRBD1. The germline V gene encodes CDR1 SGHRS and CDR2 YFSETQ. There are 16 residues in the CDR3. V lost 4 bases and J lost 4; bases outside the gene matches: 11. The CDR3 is CASSSTWDRVTETQYF. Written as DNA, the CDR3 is TGCGCCAGCAGCAGCACCTGGGACAGGGTGACAGAGACCCAGTACTTC.

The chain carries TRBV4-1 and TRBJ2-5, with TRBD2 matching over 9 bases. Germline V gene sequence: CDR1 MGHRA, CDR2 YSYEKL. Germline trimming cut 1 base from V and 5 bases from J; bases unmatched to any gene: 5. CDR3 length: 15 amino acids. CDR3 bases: TGCGCCAGCAGCCAAGTCCTAGCGGGGAAGGAGACCCAGTACTTC. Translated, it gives CASSQVLAGKETQYF.

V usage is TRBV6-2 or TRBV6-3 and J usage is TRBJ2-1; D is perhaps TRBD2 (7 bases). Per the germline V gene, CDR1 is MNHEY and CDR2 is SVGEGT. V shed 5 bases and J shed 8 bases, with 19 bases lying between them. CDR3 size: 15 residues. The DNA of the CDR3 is TGTGCCAGCAGTCCCCTTGGGGGGGCCGTCCATGAGCAGTTCTTC. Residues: CASSPLGGAVHEQFF.

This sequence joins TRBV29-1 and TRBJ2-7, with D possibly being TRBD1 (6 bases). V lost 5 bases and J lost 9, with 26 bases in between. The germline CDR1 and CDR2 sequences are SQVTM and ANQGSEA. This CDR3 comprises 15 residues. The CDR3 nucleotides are TGCAGCGTTAAACCTTCCGGTGGCAGGGGTGTATGGCAGTACTTC. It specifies CSVKPSGGRGVWQYF.

The CDR3 reads CASSPGDGLIMNTEAFF. For the CDR3, the DNA is TGTGCCAGCTCACCCGGGGACGGATTGATTATGAACACTGAAGCTTTCTTT. J is TRBJ1-1 and V is TRBV18, with a tentative D call TRBD1 (5 bases). V lost 3 bases and J lost 0, with 17 bases in between. This CDR3 contains 17 residues. Germline V gene lookup returns CDR1 KGHSH and CDR2 LQKENI.

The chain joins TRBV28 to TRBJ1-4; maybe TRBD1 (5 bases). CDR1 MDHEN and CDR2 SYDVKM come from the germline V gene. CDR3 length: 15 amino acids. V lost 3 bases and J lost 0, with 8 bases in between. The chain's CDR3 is CASSFVGATNEKLFF. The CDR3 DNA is TGTGCCAGCAGTTTCGTAGGGGCAACTAATGAAAAACTGTTTTTT.

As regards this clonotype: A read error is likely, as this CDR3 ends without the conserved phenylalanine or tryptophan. In nucleotides, the CDR3 is TGCAGTGCGACCGGGACAGGGGGCACTGAAGCTTTCGTT. This sequence encodes CSATGTGGTEAFV. This chain uses TRBV20-1 with TRBJ1-1; 11 nucleotides line up with TRBD1. CDR1 and CDR2 from the germline V gene are DFQATT and SNEGSKA (reference sequence). The CDR3 spans 13 residues. Trimming took 6 bases from V and 4 from J; bases not matched to a gene: 4.

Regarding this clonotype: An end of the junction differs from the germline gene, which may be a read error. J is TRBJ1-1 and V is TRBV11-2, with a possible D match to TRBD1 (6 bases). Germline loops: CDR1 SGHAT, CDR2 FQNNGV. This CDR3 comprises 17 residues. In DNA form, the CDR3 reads TGTGCCAGCAGCCCCGCTTTCGGGTGGACAGTGAATACTGAAGCTTTCTTT. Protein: CASSPAFGWTVNTEAFF.